This TCR beta chain was recovered during a study of blood T cell repertoires in COVID-19. In the study overall: Whether acute or convalescent, the COVID-19 samples came from the United States, Italy and Spain. T cells, B-cell-depleted T cells, or PBMCs provided the cDNA or gDNA that served as material.

The CDR3 covers 14 residues. Germline trimming cut 0 bases from V and 1 base from J; bases unmatched to any gene: 0. Germline V gene lookup returns CDR1 ENHRY and CDR2 SYGVKD. In the authors' methods: Amplification from reference gene primers served as the basis for estimated nucleated cell counts. Sequencing used immunoSEQ multiplex PCR; TCRdb keeps in-frame clones, though not all of them. The D gene and trimming were derived from the DNA, and the V and J assignments and clone size from that table. The data contain 150,000 to 200,000 clones, roughly nine tenths of them singletons. The receptor was isolated from a man in his 70s with active or convalescent COVID-19. The specimen was peripheral blood. This sequence joins TRBV10-3 and TRBJ2-7, with 7 bases aligning to TRBD1. CDR3 coding DNA: TGTGCCATCAGTGAGTCGACAGGGTCCTACGAGCAGTACTTC. This sequence encodes CAISESTGSYEQYF.